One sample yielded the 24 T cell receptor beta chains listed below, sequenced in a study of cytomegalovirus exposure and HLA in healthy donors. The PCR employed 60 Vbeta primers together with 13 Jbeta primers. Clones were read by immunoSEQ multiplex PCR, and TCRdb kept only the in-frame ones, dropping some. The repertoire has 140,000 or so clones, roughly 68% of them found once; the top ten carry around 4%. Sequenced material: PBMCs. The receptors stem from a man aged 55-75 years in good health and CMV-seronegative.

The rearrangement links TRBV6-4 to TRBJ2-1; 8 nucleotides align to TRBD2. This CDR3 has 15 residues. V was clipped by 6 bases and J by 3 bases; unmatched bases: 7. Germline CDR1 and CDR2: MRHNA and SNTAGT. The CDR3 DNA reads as TGTGCCAGCAGAAGCACTAGCGGAAACTACAATGAGCAGTTCTTC. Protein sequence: CASRSTSGNYNEQFF.

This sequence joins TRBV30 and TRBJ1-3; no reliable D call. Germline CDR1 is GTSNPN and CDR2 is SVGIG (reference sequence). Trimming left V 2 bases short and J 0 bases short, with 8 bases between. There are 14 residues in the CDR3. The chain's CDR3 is CAWSRGSSGNTIYF. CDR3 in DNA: TGTGCCTGGAGTAGAGGGAGCTCTGGAAACACCATATATTTT. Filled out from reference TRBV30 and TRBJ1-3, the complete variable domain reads SQTIHQWPATLVQPVGSPLSLECTVEGTSNPNLYWYRQAAGRGLQLLFYSVGIGQISSEVPQNLSASRPQDRQFILSSKKLLLSDSGFYLCAWSRGSSGNTIYFGEGSWLTVV.

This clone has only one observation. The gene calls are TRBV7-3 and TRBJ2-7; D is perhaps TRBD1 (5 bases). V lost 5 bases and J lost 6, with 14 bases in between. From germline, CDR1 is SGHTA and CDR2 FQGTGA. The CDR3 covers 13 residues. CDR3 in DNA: TGTGCCAGCAGCCCTGCGCAGGGCGGCGAGCAGTACTTC. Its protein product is CASSPAQGGEQYF.

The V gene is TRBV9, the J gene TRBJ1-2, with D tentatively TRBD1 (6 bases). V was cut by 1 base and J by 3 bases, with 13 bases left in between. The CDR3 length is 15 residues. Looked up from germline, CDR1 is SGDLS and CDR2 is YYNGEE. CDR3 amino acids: CASSVTGQGHYGYTF. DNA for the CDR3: TGTGCCAGCAGCGTAACGGGGCAGGGGCACTATGGCTACACCTTC.

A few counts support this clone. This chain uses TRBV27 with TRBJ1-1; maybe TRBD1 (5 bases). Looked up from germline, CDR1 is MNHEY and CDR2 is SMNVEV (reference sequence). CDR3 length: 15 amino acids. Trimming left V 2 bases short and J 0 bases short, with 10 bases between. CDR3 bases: TGTGCCAGCAGTTTAATAGGGGCCGTGAACACTGAAGCTTTCTTT. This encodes CASSLIGAVNTEAFF.

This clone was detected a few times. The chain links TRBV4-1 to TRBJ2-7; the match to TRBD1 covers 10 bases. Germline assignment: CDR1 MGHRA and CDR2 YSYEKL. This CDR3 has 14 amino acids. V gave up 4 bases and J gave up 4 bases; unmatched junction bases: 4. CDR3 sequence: CASSLDRGVYEQYF. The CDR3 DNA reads TGCGCCAGCAGCCTGGACAGGGGGGTTTACGAGCAGTACTTC.

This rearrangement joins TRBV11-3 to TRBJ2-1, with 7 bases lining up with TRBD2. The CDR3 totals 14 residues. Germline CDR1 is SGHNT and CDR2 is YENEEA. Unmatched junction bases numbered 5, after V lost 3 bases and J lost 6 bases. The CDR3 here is CASSFSGSVNEQFF. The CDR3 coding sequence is TGTGCCAGCAGCTTTAGCGGGTCCGTCAATGAGCAGTTCTTC.

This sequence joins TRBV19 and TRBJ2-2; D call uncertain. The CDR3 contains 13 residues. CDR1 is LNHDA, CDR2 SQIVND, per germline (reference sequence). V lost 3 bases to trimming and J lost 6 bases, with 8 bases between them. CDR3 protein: CASSIYLAGELFF. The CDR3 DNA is TGTGCCAGTAGTATTTACTTGGCCGGGGAGCTGTTTTTT. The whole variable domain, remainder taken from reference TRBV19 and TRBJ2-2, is DGGITQSPKYLFRKEGQNVTLSCEQNLNHDAMYWYRQDPGQGLRLIYYSQIVNDFQKGDIAEGYSVSREKKESFPLTVTSAQKNPTAFYLCASSIYLAGELFFGEGSRLTVL.

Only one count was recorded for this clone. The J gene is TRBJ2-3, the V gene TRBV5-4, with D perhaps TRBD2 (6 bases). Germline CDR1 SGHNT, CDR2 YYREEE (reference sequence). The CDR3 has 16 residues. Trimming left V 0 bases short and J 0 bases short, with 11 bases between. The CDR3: CASSLVAVDSTDTQYF. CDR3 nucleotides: TGTGCCAGCAGCTTGGTAGCGGTTGATAGCACAGATACGCAGTATTTT. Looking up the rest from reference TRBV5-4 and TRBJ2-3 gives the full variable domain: ETGVTQSPTHLIKTRGQQVTLRCSSQSGHNTVSWYQQALGQGPQFIFQYYREEENGRGNFPPRFSGLQFPNYSSELNVNALELDDSALYLCASSLVAVDSTDTQYFGPGTRLTVL.

Written as DNA, the CDR3 is TGTGCCAGCAGCGTAGACGGGACTAGCTCAAATACGCAGTATTTT. It codes for CASSVDGTSSNTQYF. This chain joins TRBV9 and TRBJ2-3; 9 nucleotides match TRBD2. In germline, CDR1 is SGDLS, CDR2 YYNGEE. Losses at the gene ends were 0 bases for V and 7 bases for J; bases not matched to a gene: 6. CDR3 size: 15 residues. Based on the CDR3 plus reference TRBV9 and TRBJ2-3, the full variable domain is DSGVTQTPKHLITATGQRVTLRCSPRSGDLSVYWYQQSLDQGLQFLIQYYNGEERAKGNILERFSAQQFPDLHSELNLSSLELGDSALYFCASSVDGTSSNTQYFGPGTRLTVL.

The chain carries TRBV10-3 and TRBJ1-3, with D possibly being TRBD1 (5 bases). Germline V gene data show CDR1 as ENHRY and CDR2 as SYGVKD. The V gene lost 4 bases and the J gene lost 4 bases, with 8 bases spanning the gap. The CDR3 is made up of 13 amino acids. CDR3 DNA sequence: TGTGCCATCAGTGGAGCAGGGGGAAACACCATATATTTT. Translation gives CAISGAGGNTIYF.

The CDR3 here is CASSLAPQGVNTEAFF. Written as DNA, the CDR3 is TGCGCCAGCAGCTTGGCGCCACAGGGGGTGAACACTGAAGCTTTCTTT. The chain carries TRBV5-1 and TRBJ1-1, with 8 bases lining up with TRBD1. V gave up 0 bases and J gave up 0 bases; unmatched junction bases: 4. The CDR3 length is 16 residues. The V gene's germline CDR1 is SGHRS and CDR2 YFSETQ.

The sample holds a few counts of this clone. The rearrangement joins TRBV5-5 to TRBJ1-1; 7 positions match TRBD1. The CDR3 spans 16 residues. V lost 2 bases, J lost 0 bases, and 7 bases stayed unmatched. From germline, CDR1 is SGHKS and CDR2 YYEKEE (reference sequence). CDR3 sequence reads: CASSFDREIMNTEAFF. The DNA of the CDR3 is TGTGCCAGCAGCTTTGACAGGGAAATTATGAACACTGAAGCTTTCTTT.

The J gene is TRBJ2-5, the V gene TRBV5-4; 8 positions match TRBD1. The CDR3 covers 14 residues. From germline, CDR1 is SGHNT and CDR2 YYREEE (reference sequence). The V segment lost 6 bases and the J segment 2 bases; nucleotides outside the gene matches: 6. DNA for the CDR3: TGTGCCAGCACCGAGGGACAGGCTCAAGAGACCCAGTACTTC. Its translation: CASTEGQAQETQYF.

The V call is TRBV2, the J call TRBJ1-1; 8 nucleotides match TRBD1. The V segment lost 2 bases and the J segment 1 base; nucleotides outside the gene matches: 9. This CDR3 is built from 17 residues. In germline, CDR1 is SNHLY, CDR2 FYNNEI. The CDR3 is CASSEYWDRLTNTEAFF. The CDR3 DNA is TGTGCCAGCAGTGAATATTGGGACAGGCTGACGAACACTGAAGCTTTCTTT.

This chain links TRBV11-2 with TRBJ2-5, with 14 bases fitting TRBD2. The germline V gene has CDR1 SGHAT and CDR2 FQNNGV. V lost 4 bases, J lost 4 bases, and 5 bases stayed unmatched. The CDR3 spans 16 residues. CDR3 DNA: TGTGCCAGCAGCTCGACTAGCGGGAGGGCTGGAGAGACCCAGTACTTC. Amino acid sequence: CASSSTSGRAGETQYF.

CDR3 sequence (DNA): TGTGCCAGCAGGTCGACGCAAGCTAGTGGCTACACCTTC. Translated: CASRSTQASGYTF. V usage is TRBV6-5 and J usage is TRBJ1-2; no definite D call. This CDR3 is 13 amino acids long. Germline assignment: CDR1 MNHEY and CDR2 SVGAGI. The V and J ends lost 6 bases and 7 bases respectively, with 15 bases between them.

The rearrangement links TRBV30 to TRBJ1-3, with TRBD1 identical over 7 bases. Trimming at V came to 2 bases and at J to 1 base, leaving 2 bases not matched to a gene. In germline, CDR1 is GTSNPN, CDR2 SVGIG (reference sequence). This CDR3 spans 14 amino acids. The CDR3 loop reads CAWSWTGSGNTIYF. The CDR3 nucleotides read TGTGCCTGGAGTTGGACAGGATCTGGAAACACCATATATTTT.

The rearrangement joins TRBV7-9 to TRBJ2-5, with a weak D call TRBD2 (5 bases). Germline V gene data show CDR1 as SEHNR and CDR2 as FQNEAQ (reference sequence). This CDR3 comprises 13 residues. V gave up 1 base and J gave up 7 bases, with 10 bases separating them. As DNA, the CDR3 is TGTGCCAGCAGCTTAGTTGGGGAGAGGACCCAGTACTTC. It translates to CASSLVGERTQYF.

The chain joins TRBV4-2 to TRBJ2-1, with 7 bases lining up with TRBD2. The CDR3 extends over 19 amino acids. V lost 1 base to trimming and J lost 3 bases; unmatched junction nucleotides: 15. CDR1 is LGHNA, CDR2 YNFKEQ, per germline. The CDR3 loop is CASSQGRGSAGVFYNEQFF. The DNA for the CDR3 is TGTGCCAGCAGCCAAGGACGAGGGTCGGCGGGAGTTTTCTACAATGAGCAGTTCTTC.

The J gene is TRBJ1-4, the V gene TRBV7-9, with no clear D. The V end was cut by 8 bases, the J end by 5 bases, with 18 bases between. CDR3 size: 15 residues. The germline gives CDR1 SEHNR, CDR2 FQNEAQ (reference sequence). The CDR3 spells CASSAVNLANEKLFF. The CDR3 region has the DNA TGTGCCAGCTCCGCCGTCAACTTAGCAAATGAAAAACTGTTTTTT. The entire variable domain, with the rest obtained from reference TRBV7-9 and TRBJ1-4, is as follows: DTGVSQNPRHKITKRGQNVTFRCDPISEHNRLYWYRQTLGQGPEFLTYFQNEAQLEKSRLLSDRFSAERPKGSFSTLEIQRTEQGDSAMYLCASSAVNLANEKLFFGSGTQLSVL.

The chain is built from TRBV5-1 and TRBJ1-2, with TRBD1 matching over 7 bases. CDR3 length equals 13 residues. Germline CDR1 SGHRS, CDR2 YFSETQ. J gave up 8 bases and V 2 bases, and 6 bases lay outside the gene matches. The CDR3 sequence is CASSLTGDRGYTF. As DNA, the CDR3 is TGCGCCAGCAGCTTAACAGGGGACCGGGGCTACACCTTC.

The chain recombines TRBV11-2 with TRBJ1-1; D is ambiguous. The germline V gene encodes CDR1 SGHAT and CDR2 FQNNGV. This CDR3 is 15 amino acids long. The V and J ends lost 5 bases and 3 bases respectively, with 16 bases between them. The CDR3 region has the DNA TGTGCCAGCAGCCCACCTCGGGGAGGGTACACTGAAGCTTTCTTT. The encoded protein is CASSPPRGGYTEAFF. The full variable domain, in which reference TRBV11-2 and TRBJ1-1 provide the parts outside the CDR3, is EAGVAQSPRYKIIEKRQSVAFWCNPISGHATLYWYQQILGQGPKLLIQFQNNGVVDDSQLPKDRFSAERLKGVDSTLKIQPAKLEDSAVYLCASSPPRGGYTEAFFGQGTRLTVV.

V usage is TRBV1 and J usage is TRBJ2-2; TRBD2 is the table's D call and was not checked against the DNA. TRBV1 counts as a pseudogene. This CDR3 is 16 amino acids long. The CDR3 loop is CTSSLTPSLGAGELFF. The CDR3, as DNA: TGCACCAGCAGCCTCACGCCCAGCCTCGGGGCCGGGGAGCTGTTTTTT.